What follows is one TCR beta chain and its context. Antigen: not known. The sample belongs to a study of cytomegalovirus exposure and HLA in healthy donors. Overall study findings and caveats: Sequencing had likely introduced a cluster of highly shared sequence variants as an artifact.

Germline V CDR1 and CDR2: SNHLY, FYNNEI. This CDR3 is 12 amino acids long. Trimming stripped 6 bases from V and 4 bases from J, with 9 bases between. Primers for the PCR totalled 60 Vbeta and 13 Jbeta. Some clones are missing from TCRdb's copy, which holds only in-frame ones; the method was immunoSEQ multiplex PCR. The sample has 150,000 to 200,000 clones, about 88% seen once; the top ten hold just over 2.5%. Specimen: PBMCs. The clonotype comes from a man aged 25 to 40 in good health and CMV-seropositive. The V and J genes are TRBV2 and TRBJ2-5, with a possible D match to TRBD1 (6 bases). The CDR3 loop reads CASRGTIETQYF. DNA for the CDR3: TGTGCCAGCAGAGGGACAATAGAGACCCAGTACTTC.